This T cell receptor beta chain is from a study of T cell responses to AZD1222 COVID-19 vaccine. Study overall: The analysis combined second doses at about 4 or about 12 weeks. Study conclusions and caveats: Dominant CD4 TCR responses targeted spike regions 160-218 and 743-854. Donors were largely white British and mainly female; clonal diversity was possibly underestimated.

On this clone: Its antigen remains unknown.

The assay was immunoSEQ multiplex PCR, and TCRdb's table has in-frame clones only and misses some. The data contain about 160,000 clones, 91% of them singletons. Per the germline V gene, CDR1 is SGHTA and CDR2 is FQGNSA. Trimming shortened V by 5 bases and J by 6 bases, and 17 bases separated the two germline ends. The length of the CDR3 is 15 residues. The TCR originated in an adult in good health. This chain uses TRBV7-2 with TRBJ2-1, with D possibly matching TRBD2 (6 bases). Sequencing used peripheral blood, obtained on day 0 of AZD1222 vaccination. This chain's CDR3 is CASSPSGRSSNEQFF. As DNA, the CDR3 is TGTGCCAGCAGCCCCTCAGGGAGGTCGTCCAATGAGCAGTTCTTC.